The rows below give T cell receptor beta chains drawn from one sample of a study of T cells in Graves' hyperthyroidism and ophthalmopathy. TCRdb passed the multiplex PCR reads through MiXCR, listing each CDR3 protein once. The table includes more than 300,000 distinct CDR3 sequences, around 13% detected once. The sequencing sample was made of blood. Source of these receptors: a woman aged 18-29 years with Graves' hyperthyroidism. CDR3s include the opening cysteine and the closing phenylalanine or tryptophan. Clone size is shown for a subset of rows, as once, few, many or a class of expanded clone.

V: TRBV12-3/TRBV12-4
J: TRBJ2-5
size: many
CDR3: CASSYLAGVQETQYF

V: TRBV19
J: TRBJ2-2
size: many
CDR3: CASSTGLAGANTGELFF

V: TRBV7-9
J: TRBJ2-7
size: NA
CDR3: CASSLGPRAGNAYEQYF

V: TRBV28
J: TRBJ2-7
size: many
CDR3: CASAEPPRQGAYEQYF

V: TRBV24-1
J: TRBJ2-7
size: many
CDR3: CATSDQDYEQYF

V: TRBV20-1
J: TRBJ1-1
size: NA
CDR3: CSARVMDRGRDTEAFF

V: TRBV7-8
J: TRBJ1-4
size: NA
CDR3: CASKDGTGAEKLFF

V: TRBV12-3/TRBV12-4
J: TRBJ2-2
size: many
CDR3: CASGLDGANTGELFF

V: TRBV11-2
J: TRBJ1-1
size: many
CDR3: CASSFTPDSLNTEAFF

V: TRBV12-3/TRBV12-4
J: TRBJ2-7
size: many
CDR3: CASSATFYEQYF

V: TRBV7-6
J: TRBJ2-5
size: many
CDR3: CASSLPPGEGETQYF

V: TRBV3-1
J: TRBJ1-6
size: many
CDR3: CASSQTGAGNSPLHF

V: TRBV24-1
J: TRBJ2-1
size: many
CDR3: CATSDPTYNEQFF

V: TRBV20-1
J: TRBJ1-1
size: many
CDR3: CSARSGLRTEAFF

V: TRBV4-1
J: TRBJ1-6
size: many
CDR3: CASSQDYRGNSPLHF

V: TRBV3-1
J: TRBJ1-2
size: few
CDR3: CASSHQSFTENYGYTF

V: TRBV7-2
J: TRBJ2-1
size: many
CDR3: CASSSGQRGYNEQFF

V: TRBV18
J: TRBJ2-5
size: many
CDR3: CASSPPDETQYF

V: TRBV30
J: TRBJ2-7
size: many
CDR3: CAWRLGLAGGHEQYF

V: TRBV5-1
J: TRBJ2-1
size: many
CDR3: CASSGPWTANEQFF

V: TRBV7-2
J: TRBJ2-7
size: many
CDR3: CASSSRGHSYEQYF

V: TRBV15
J: TRBJ1-5
size: many
CDR3: CATSSGTESNQPQHF

V: TRBV19
J: TRBJ1-1
size: NA
CDR3: CASTLGTGNTEAFF

V: TRBV7-8
J: TRBJ2-3
size: NA
CDR3: CASSWGLAVTDTQYF

V: TRBV7-7
J: TRBJ2-5
size: few
CDR3: CASSPAPGRPETQYF

V: TRBV10-3
J: TRBJ2-1
size: many
CDR3: CAISSLAGEQFF

V: TRBV20-1
J: TRBJ2-7
size: many
CDR3: CSLSGFSFYEQYF

V: TRBV7-9
J: TRBJ1-1
size: NA
CDR3: CASSVHHTEAFF

V: TRBV6-5
J: TRBJ2-7
size: few
CDR3: CASSYLSGEYEQYF

V: TRBV19
J: TRBJ1-5
size: many
CDR3: CASILSGNSNQPQHF

V: TRBV9
J: TRBJ1-1
size: many
CDR3: CASSVDGEGEAFF

V: TRBV7-9
J: TRBJ2-2
size: many
CDR3: CASSFLDRVLTGELFF

V: TRBV24-1
J: TRBJ2-1
size: many
CDR3: CATSASAGGLGNEQFF

V: TRBV7-2
J: TRBJ2-1
size: once
CDR3: CASSPYLAGGYNEQFF

V: TRBV20-1
J: TRBJ1-1
size: few
CDR3: CSARPGSRTALEAFF

V: TRBV28
J: TRBJ1-5
size: many
CDR3: CASTTRGYLSGNQPQHF

V: TRBV5-1
J: TRBJ1-1
size: many
CDR3: CASSSRDKRNTEAFF

V: TRBV2
J: TRBJ2-7
size: many
CDR3: CASSETGREQYF

V: TRBV20-1
J: TRBJ1-1
size: many
CDR3: CSARDRGWPEAFF

V: TRBV6-1
J: TRBJ2-3
size: many
CDR3: CASRVGQVSGEQYF

V: TRBV2
J: TRBJ2-5
size: few
CDR3: CASRSQTRETQYF